These 23 T cell receptor beta chains were all obtained from the same sample, sequenced in a study of T cell changes during pregnancy in multiple sclerosis. Libraries were prepared by immunoSEQ multiplex PCR; TCRdb keeps only in-frame clonotypes and omits some of them. The data hold about 51,000 clones, with 94% observed a single time. The specimen comprised CD4+ T cells from peripheral blood mononuclear cells, sampled in the second trimester of pregnancy. The receptors stem from a female donor with multiple sclerosis, enrolled in a pregnancy study.

DNA for the CDR3: TGTGCCAGCAGCTTAGCCGGACAGGGGGGTTCACCCCTCCACTTT. Protein product: CASSLAGQGGSPLHF. This rearrangement joins TRBV7-9 to TRBJ1-6; 10 bases fit TRBD1. Trimming cost V 0 bases and J 9 bases; bases outside gene matches: 2. This CDR3 is 15 amino acids long. Per germline, CDR1 SEHNR and CDR2 FQNEAQ (reference sequence).

The chain joins TRBV6-6 to TRBJ1-2; perhaps TRBD1 as D (5 bases). V was clipped by 8 bases and J by 8 bases, with 18 bases between them. CDR1 and CDR2 (germline): MNHNY, SVGAGI (reference sequence). The CDR3 has 13 amino acids. The DNA of the CDR3 is TGTGCCAGCCGCGCGGGGGAGGGAGGGGGCTACACCTTC. Its protein is CASRAGEGGGYTF.

The gene calls are TRBV7-3 and TRBJ1-6; D gene unclear. CDR1 SGHTA and CDR2 FQGTGA come from the germline V gene. This CDR3 comprises 13 residues. V gave up 4 bases and J gave up 10 bases, with 11 bases separating them. The CDR3 nucleotides are TGTGCCAGCAGCTCCAACCGGGAGTCACCCCTCCACTTT. This translates into CASSSNRESPLHF.

This chain joins TRBV7-2 and TRBJ2-7; 9 nucleotides line up with TRBD2. The V and J ends lost 1 base and 7 bases, in that order; junction bases with no gene match: 11. There are 16 residues in the CDR3. CDR1 is SGHTA and CDR2 is FQGNSA in the germline V gene. The CDR3 loop reads CASSLERGGGALEQYF. In DNA, the CDR3 is TGTGCCAGCAGCTTAGAAAGGGGCGGGGGGGCCTTAGAGCAGTACTTC.

This chain connects TRBV5-1 to TRBJ2-3; 8 nucleotides align to TRBD1. CDR3 length: 15 residues. From germline, CDR1 is SGHRS and CDR2 YFSETQ. Losses at the gene ends were 3 bases for V and 0 bases for J; bases not matched to a gene: 3. The CDR3 DNA is TGCGCCAGCAGCTCAACAGGGGGGAGCACAGATACGCAGTATTTT. It specifies CASSSTGGSTDTQYF.

The chain recombines TRBV19 with TRBJ2-3; D gene uncertain. The germline gives CDR1 LNHDA, CDR2 SQIVND (reference sequence). V dropped 3 bases and J dropped 1 base, with 8 bases sitting between them. The CDR3 spans 14 residues. CDR3 bases: TGTGCCAGTAGTATGAGGTGGGGCACAGATACGCAGTATTTT. This encodes CASSMRWGTDTQYF.

The V call is TRBV2, the J call TRBJ1-2, with D maybe TRBD1 (5 bases). The V gene's germline CDR1 is SNHLY and CDR2 FYNNEI. The CDR3 length is 14 residues. Trimming took 6 bases from V and 0 from J, leaving 11 bases between them. The CDR3: CASSVQGSNYGYTF. DNA for the CDR3: TGTGCCAGCAGCGTCCAGGGTTCTAACTATGGCTACACCTTC.

The chain links TRBV2 to TRBJ1-1, with TRBD1 matching over 9 bases. CDR1 is SNHLY and CDR2 is FYNNEI in the germline V gene. This CDR3 is 13 amino acids long. J was trimmed by 6 bases and V by 6 bases; bases with no gene match: 5. The CDR3, as DNA: TGTGCCAGCAGCGGACAGGGGAGGGCTGAAGCTTTCTTT. Its protein is CASSGQGRAEAFF.

The rearrangement joins TRBV10-3 to TRBJ1-5; 10 bases line up with TRBD1. V lost 6 bases, J lost 7 bases, and 3 bases stayed unmatched. The CDR3 loop spans 13 amino acids. Germline V lookup: CDR1 ENHRY, CDR2 SYGVKD. CDR3 protein: CAISGQGDQPQHF. The CDR3 DNA reads as TGTGCCATCAGCGGACAGGGGGACCAGCCCCAGCATTTT.

The chain joins TRBV7-2 to TRBJ1-4; the D gene is possibly TRBD1 (6 bases). The V end lost 4 bases, the J end lost 5 bases, and 11 bases lay between the germline ends. CDR3 length: 14 amino acids. CDR1 is SGHTA and CDR2 is FQGNSA in the germline V gene. Written as DNA, the CDR3 is TGTGCCAGCAGCTCCCAGGGGCACAATGAAAAACTGTTTTTT. This gives the protein CASSSQGHNEKLFF.

This clone appeared once. The CDR3 here is CASSLRPGYGQYF. The CDR3 DNA follows: TGTGCCAGCAGTTTAAGGCCGGGGTACGGGCAGTATTTT. The chain joins TRBV27 to TRBJ2-3, with TRBD2 as a possible D gene (5 bases). The CDR3 runs 13 residues. Germline assignment: CDR1 MNHEY and CDR2 SMNVEV (reference sequence). V lost 2 bases to trimming and J lost 11 bases, with 14 bases between them.

The rearrangement joins TRBV19 to TRBJ1-1, with a weak D call TRBD1 (6 bases). V lost 3 bases and J lost 1, with 9 bases in between. Germline V gene sequence: CDR1 LNHDA, CDR2 SQIVND (reference sequence). The CDR3 consists of 14 residues. The CDR3: CASSILQGNTEAFF. The CDR3 bases are TGTGCCAGTAGTATTTTACAGGGGAACACTGAAGCTTTCTTT. Filled out from reference TRBV19 and TRBJ1-1, the complete variable domain reads DGGITQSPKYLFRKEGQNVTLSCEQNLNHDAMYWYRQDPGQGLRLIYYSQIVNDFQKGDIAEGYSVSREKKESFPLTVTSAQKNPTAFYLCASSILQGNTEAFFGQGTRLTVV.

The chain employs TRBV4-3 and TRBJ2-7; D is perhaps TRBD2 (6 bases). The CDR3 length is 15 residues. Looked up from germline, CDR1 is LGHNA and CDR2 is YSLEER. V shed 2 bases and J shed 6 bases, with 17 bases lying between them. CDR3 loop: CASSQNPGALGEQYF. The CDR3 DNA reads TGCGCCAGCAGCCAAAACCCGGGAGCCCTAGGCGAGCAGTACTTC.

CDR3 in DNA: TGTGCCAGCAGCTTAAAAGGGGGTACGGGCACAGATACGCAGTATTTT. Protein product: CASSLKGGTGTDTQYF. J is TRBJ2-3 and V is TRBV7-3, with D maybe TRBD1 (6 bases). The V gene's germline CDR1 is SGHTA and CDR2 FQGTGA. The V end lost 1 base, the J end lost 1 base, and 12 bases lay between the germline ends. The CDR3 is 16 residues long.

V is TRBV6-5 and J is TRBJ2-4, with D maybe TRBD1 (6 bases). CDR1 is MNHEY, CDR2 SVGAGI, per germline. The CDR3 sequence is 11 residues long. V lost 10 bases to trimming and J lost 15 bases, with 19 bases between them. The CDR3 nucleotides read TGTGCCACCTCAACAGGGTTGATTTGGTACTTC. This codes for CATSTGLIWYF.

This sequence joins TRBV29-1 and TRBJ1-1; 8 bases line up with TRBD1. There are 13 residues in the CDR3. Germline CDR1 SQVTM, CDR2 ANQGSEA. With V trimmed by 7 bases and J by 1 base, 5 bases remained unmatched. CDR3 in DNA: TGCAGCGCTGGACAGGGAGCGAACACTGAAGCTTTCTTT. Amino acid sequence: CSAGQGANTEAFF.

This chain uses TRBV9 with TRBJ2-7, with D tentatively TRBD1 (6 bases). Trimming removed 0 bases at V and 0 bases at J, with 10 bases between. Germline V lookup: CDR1 SGDLS, CDR2 YYNGEE. The CDR3 spans 15 residues. DNA of the CDR3: TGTGCCAGCAGCGTAGAGGGGGAAAACTCCTACGAGCAGTACTTC. As protein: CASSVEGENSYEQYF.

V usage is TRBV12-5 and J usage is TRBJ2-7; the match to TRBD2 covers 10 bases. Unmatched junction bases numbered 8, after V lost 6 bases and J lost 6 bases. CDR1 is LGHNT and CDR2 is FRNRAP in the germline V gene. This CDR3 spans 14 amino acids. The CDR3 region is CASGGRASGGEQYF. The CDR3 nucleotides are TGTGCTAGTGGGGGACGGGCTAGCGGGGGCGAGCAGTACTTC.

The J gene is TRBJ2-1, the V gene TRBV4-2, with 10 bases lining up with TRBD2. This CDR3 has 16 amino acids. Germline loops: CDR1 LGHNA, CDR2 YNFKEQ. Losses at the gene ends were 0 bases for V and 3 bases for J; bases not matched to a gene: 2. DNA of the CDR3: TGTGCCAGCAGCCAAGATGGGACTAGCGACTACAATGAGCAGTTCTTC. Translation gives CASSQDGTSDYNEQFF.

The chain combines TRBV7-3 with TRBJ2-1; TRBD2 matches at 12 bases. From germline, CDR1 is SGHTA and CDR2 FQGTGA. With V trimmed by 5 bases and J by 9 bases, 8 bases remained unmatched. The CDR3 spans 15 residues. CDR3 DNA: TGTGCCAGCAGCCCTGACGGACTAGCGGGGATTGAGCAGTTCTTC. Protein: CASSPDGLAGIEQFF.

The genes are TRBV5-8 and TRBJ2-3, with D unresolved. CDR1 and CDR2 from the germline V gene are SGHTS and YDEGEE. This CDR3 comprises 14 residues. Trimming cost V 0 bases and J 1 base, with 6 bases left between them. The CDR3 loop is CASSLGGGTDTQYF. For the CDR3, the DNA is TGTGCCAGCAGCTTGGGAGGCGGCACAGATACGCAGTATTTT.

The V call is TRBV7-9, the J call TRBJ2-1, with a weak D call TRBD2 (6 bases). This CDR3 has 14 amino acids. Germline CDR1 SEHNR, CDR2 FQNEAQ (reference sequence). The ends were cut back, 6 bases at V and 6 bases at J, with 15 bases in the middle. The CDR3 region is CASRPTGTPNEQFF. In DNA form, the CDR3 reads TGTGCCAGCAGGCCAACCGGGACTCCCAATGAGCAGTTCTTC.

This chain links TRBV27 with TRBJ2-6; possible D gene TRBD1, 6 bases. The CDR3 spans 15 residues. Trimming pared 6 bases from V and 3 bases from J, leaving 12 bases between. CDR1 is MNHEY and CDR2 is SMNVEV in the germline V gene (reference sequence). CDR3 coding DNA: TGTGCCAGCAGGGCGGGCAGGGGTGGGGCCAACGTCCTGACTTTC. It codes for CASRAGRGGANVLTF. The full variable domain, its missing parts supplied by reference TRBV27 and TRBJ2-6, is EAQVTQNPRYLITVTGKKLTVTCSQNMNHEYMSWYRQDPGLGLRQIYYSMNVEVTDKGDVPEGYKVSRKEKRNFPLILESPSPNQTSLYFCASRAGRGGANVLTFGAGSRLTVL.